This T cell receptor (beta chain) was retrieved from a study of low-dose radiotherapy and immunotherapy resistance in tumors (dated by TCRdb to between 2021 and 2024). For context, the study as a whole: Cohort 1 received 0.5 Gy per fraction every 2 weeks, with a prescribed total PTV dose of 6.5 Gy. Every two weeks, patients got intravenous cyclophosphamide at 200 mg/m2, given one day ahead of each radiation and immunotherapy administration. Nivolumab and ipilimumab were both given intravenously, with nivolumab at a 240 mg flat dose every two weeks and ipilimumab at 1 mg/kg every six weeks. Patients took aspirin 300 mg orally once daily for four cycles, starting on cycle 1 day 1. In Cohort 2, 1 Gy per fraction was delivered every two weeks, for a total of 13 Gy over 26 weeks. The translational analysis covered eight patients: three from the first dose cohort and the first five from the second dose cohort. Trial participants were not randomized into treatment groups.

The time point label, read with the paper, signifies: before trial treatment. Donors were enrolled in RACIN, a single-arm phase I dose-escalation trial in which nivolumab, ipilimumab, aspirin, low-dose cyclophosphamide and low-dose radiotherapy were combined. Patients were eligible if they had advanced solid tumors that were TIL-negative. TCRdb lists the instrument as Illumina HiSeq 2500. Superscript III and a set of TRAV- and TRBV-specific primers were used to synthesize first-strand cDNA, so that both TCRalpha and TCRbeta chains were covered. An approximately 19-cycle PCR with Phusion amplified the TCRs, pairing a constant-region primer with the adapter that was attached to the V primers. The MessageAmp II aRNA Amplification Kit was used to amplify the isolated mRNA, with in vitro transcription run for more than 15 hours at 37 degrees C. The Dynabeads mRNA DIRECT Purification Kit was used to isolate the mRNA for TCR sequencing. Indexed Illumina adapters were added in a second Phusion PCR of approximately 27 cycles, after which AMPure XP beads were used to purify the products. In the source study's methods: Using custom Perl scripts, TCR sequences encoding the same protein were pooled, out-of-frame sequences were removed, and the abundance of each clonotype was computed. Any TCR sequence backed by just one read was left out of the analysis. The metrics used to describe the repertoires included Shannon entropy, Gini index, clonality, richness, and the frequency of TCRs shared between repertoires. The public reads were reprocessed in TCRdb via fastp at Q25 and MiXCR, keeping in-frame beta chains. Each CDR3 protein appears once, grouped with its most common genes and DNA. V and J calls and clone size were set by TCRdb, not the authors. This sample gives more than 70,000 distinct CDR3 sequences in total; more than 25% of them show up just once. The top ten hold around 10% of the sample.

The CDR3, from cysteine to phenylalanine, totals 16 residues. Only the CDR3 part of the read is kept: 48 bases, read in frame from the first base. V is pruned by 2 bases and J by 0 bases, leaving 5 bases of the junction without a gene match. The germline V gene specifies MNHEY as CDR1 and SVGAGI as CDR2. A single count supports this clonotype. It has no known antigen specificity. Per-base quality was not reported, and no clone a single base away is much larger than it. One read gives only weak evidence. The sequences come from PBMCs, collected before treatment. The V gene is TRBV6-5 and the J gene is TRBJ2-7, with 9 middle bases fitting TRBD2. The receptor was derived from a female donor with ovarian cancer. CDR3 loop: CASSYRGGGSSYEQYF. The nucleotides are TGTGCCAGCAGTTACCGCGGGGGGGGGAGCTCCTACGAGCAGTACTTC.